The 20 T cell receptor beta chains presented below share a single source sample, sequenced in a study of blood T cell repertoires in COVID-19 (dated by TCRdb to 2019 to 2021). The library was prepared using the immunoSEQ multiplex PCR assay. TCRdb re-hosts the immuneACCESS table, in-frame sequences only. Its copies lack some clones; in the studies checked, an unresolved V gene accounts for under half of them, and the cause for the rest is not known. The sample includes approximately 250,000 clones, with about 82% observed a single time. The ten biggest clones cover approximately 5.1% of the sample. Sample: peripheral blood. The receptors shown here come from a man aged 50-60 years with COVID-19, enrolled during active disease.

The V gene is TRBV19, the J gene TRBJ2-1; 11 bases line up with TRBD1. V was pared by 4 bases and J by 4 bases, with 3 bases of the junction left unmatched. The germline V gene encodes CDR1 LNHDA and CDR2 SQIVND (reference sequence). The CDR3 extends over 15 amino acids. The CDR3 sequence is CASSKDRGLYNEQFF. CDR3 nucleotides: TGTGCCAGTAGTAAGGACAGGGGGCTATACAATGAGCAGTTCTTC.

V and J are TRBV29-1 and TRBJ2-5, with 7 bases aligning to TRBD1. Trimming took 2 bases from V and 8 from J; bases not matched to a gene: 5. CDR1 and CDR2 (germline): SQVTM, ANQGSEA. The CDR3 extends over 12 amino acids. CDR3 DNA sequence: TGCAGCGTTGAATTATGGGACAGTACCCAGTACTTC. Translating gives CSVELWDSTQYF.

In its sample, this clone was seen once. V usage is TRBV5-4 and J usage is TRBJ2-7; 7 bases map to TRBD2. The germline V gene encodes CDR1 SGHNT and CDR2 YYREEE (reference sequence). The V segment lost 4 bases and the J segment 5 bases; nucleotides outside the gene matches: 12. The CDR3 is 15 amino acids. The CDR3, as DNA: TGTGCCAGCAGCCTACCTCCCAGCGGGGATAACGAGCAGTACTTC. Protein: CASSLPPSGDNEQYF.

The chain is built from TRBV5-1 and TRBJ1-2, with 8 nucleotides matching TRBD1. This CDR3 region has 15 residues. V dropped 1 base and J dropped 1; count of bases not matched to a gene: 3. Germline CDR1 and CDR2: SGHRS and YFSETQ. This chain's CDR3 is CASSLSGGGNYGYTF. Written as DNA, the CDR3 is TGCGCCAGCAGCTTGTCAGGGGGCGGTAACTATGGCTACACCTTC.

The J gene is TRBJ2-5, the V gene TRBV9; D is uncertain. This CDR3 comprises 14 residues. Germline V gene sequence: CDR1 SGDLS, CDR2 YYNGEE. V was clipped by 2 bases and J by 4 bases, with 12 bases between them. The CDR3 DNA is TGTGCCAGCAGCGTCCAGCCAGGTGGAGAGACCCAGTACTTC. Translation gives CASSVQPGGETQYF.

The chain recombines TRBV14 with TRBJ2-7; possibly TRBD1 for D (6 bases). The CDR3 covers 12 residues. Germline V gene data show CDR1 as SGHDN and CDR2 as FVKESK. V lost 8 bases and J lost 3, with 11 bases in between. The chain's CDR3 is CASGQTFYEQYF. The CDR3 bases are TGTGCCAGCGGACAGACGTTCTACGAGCAGTACTTC. Filled out from reference TRBV14 and TRBJ2-7, the complete variable domain reads EAGVTQFPSHSVIEKGQTVTLRCDPISGHDNLYWYRRVMGKEIKFLLHFVKESKQDESGMPNNRFLAERTGGTYSTLKVQPAELEDSGVYFCASGQTFYEQYFGPGTRLTVT.

This chain uses TRBV7-2 with TRBJ1-3, with D possibly matching TRBD1 (5 bases). The V gene lost 3 bases and the J gene lost 1 base, with 10 bases spanning the gap. Germline V gene lookup returns CDR1 SGHTA and CDR2 FQGNSA. The CDR3 covers 15 residues. The CDR3 is CASSFPRASGNTIYF. In DNA, the CDR3 is TGTGCCAGCAGCTTCCCCAGGGCTTCTGGAAACACCATATATTTT.

The chain joins TRBV15 to TRBJ1-3, with D tentatively TRBD1 (6 bases). Trimming took 0 bases from V and 1 from J, leaving 7 bases between them. This CDR3 has 15 amino acids. Per germline, CDR1 LNHNV and CDR2 YYDKDF (reference sequence). CDR3 in DNA: TGTGCCACCAGCAGAGATACAGGGTCTGGAAACACCATATATTTT. Translated, it gives CATSRDTGSGNTIYF.

The chain has TRBV18 and TRBJ2-5; weak D call: TRBD2 (6 bases). The germline gives CDR1 KGHSH, CDR2 LQKENI. V was pared by 8 bases and J by 1 base, with 14 bases between. The CDR3 contains 14 residues. CDR3 nucleotides: TGTGCCAGCGCGGGACCGGGACTCCAAGAGACCCAGTACTTC. Protein sequence: CASAGPGLQETQYF.

In this sample, this clone turned up once. This chain connects TRBV28 to TRBJ1-3; D possibly corresponds to TRBD1 (6 bases). The V end lost 8 bases, the J end lost 0 bases, and 11 bases lay between the germline ends. This CDR3 is 14 amino acids long. Germline CDR1 and CDR2: MDHEN and SYDVKM. CDR3 DNA: TGTGCCAGCCAGACAGGCCACTCTGGAAACACCATATATTTT. As protein: CASQTGHSGNTIYF.

This clone was seen a single time. The genes are TRBV23-1 and TRBJ2-7; a weak D match, TRBD2 (5 bases). TRBV23-1 is given ORF status, its function remaining uncertain. V shed 7 bases and J shed 7 bases, with 23 bases lying between them. The CDR3 has 15 amino acids. The CDR3 DNA sequence: TGCGCCAGCAAGGTACTCGGGGAAACTCTCCTAGAGCAGTACTTC. This gives the protein CASKVLGETLLEQYF.

The chain employs TRBV30 and TRBJ2-7; 8 bases are a match to TRBD2. This CDR3 region has 14 residues. Per germline, CDR1 GTSNPN and CDR2 SVGIG (reference sequence). V lost 0 bases and J lost 6; bases outside the gene matches: 7. CDR3 coding DNA: TGTGCCTGGAGTGTAGAGCGGGGGTTATCCGAGCAGTACTTC. It yields the protein CAWSVERGLSEQYF.

V is TRBV19 and J is TRBJ1-5, with a weak D call TRBD1 (5 bases). The V end lost 8 bases, the J end lost 2 bases, and 10 bases lay between the germline ends. The CDR3 sequence is 13 residues long. Germline V CDR1 and CDR2: LNHDA, SQIVND (reference sequence). The CDR3 protein is CASLQERNQPQHF. The CDR3 region has the DNA TGTGCCAGTTTACAGGAGCGCAATCAGCCCCAGCATTTT.

This clone was seen ten or more times. This chain connects TRBV6-5 to TRBJ2-2; D remains unclear. The CDR3 is made up of 13 amino acids. The V end lost 10 bases, the J end lost 0 bases, and 9 bases lay between the germline ends. The V gene's germline CDR1 is MNHEY and CDR2 SVGAGI. CDR3 amino acids: CATDNSNTGELFF. The CDR3 nucleotides are TGTGCCACCGACAACTCGAACACCGGGGAGCTGTTTTTT.

J is TRBJ2-1 and V is TRBV12-3 or TRBV12-4; D not certain. The CDR3 length is 13 residues. V lost 2 bases, J lost 3 bases, and 5 bases lay in between. CDR3 in amino acids: CASSLPLYNEQFF. CDR3 sequence (DNA): TGTGCCAGCAGTTTACCCCTCTACAATGAGCAGTTCTTC.

This rearrangement joins TRBV6-5 to TRBJ1-3; 7 bases agree with TRBD1. The germline V gene encodes CDR1 MNHEY and CDR2 SVGAGI. V trimming: 6 bases; J trimming: 4 bases; junction bases outside the gene matches: 9. The CDR3 has 15 residues. CDR3 in amino acids: CASRETGPLGNTIYF. The CDR3 DNA reads TGTGCCAGCAGGGAGACAGGGCCCCTGGGAAACACCATATATTTT.

The V gene is TRBV29-1, the J gene TRBJ1-3; TRBD1 is a possible D gene (6 bases). V was trimmed by 0 bases and J by 4 bases, leaving 13 bases between them. The germline V gene has CDR1 SQVTM and CDR2 ANQGSEA. CDR3 length: 15 residues. The CDR3 loop reads CSVEDLGRGGNTIYF. The DNA of the CDR3 is TGCAGCGTTGAAGATCTTGGAAGGGGGGGAAACACCATATATTTT.

This clone was seen a few times. This sample also contains other DNA sequences that code for the same CDR3. The gene calls are TRBV2 and TRBJ1-5; a possible D gene is TRBD1 (5 bases). Per germline, CDR1 SNHLY and CDR2 FYNNEI. V was shortened by 3 bases and J by 1 base, with 10 bases between the two germline ends. CDR3 length equals 15 residues. DNA of the CDR3: TGTGCCAGCAGTGAGGGGCAGCTGAGCAATCAGCCCCAGCATTTT. Protein: CASSEGQLSNQPQHF.

The chain has TRBV2 and TRBJ1-6; 7 bases line up with TRBD1. CDR1 and CDR2 from the germline V gene are SNHLY and FYNNEI. This CDR3 is 13 amino acids long. Germline trimming cut 6 bases from V and 7 bases from J; bases unmatched to any gene: 3. CDR3 in DNA: TGTGCCAGCAGGGGCAGGGGGAATTCACCCCTCCACTTT. Protein: CASRGRGNSPLHF.

The chain carries TRBV18 and TRBJ2-7; D perhaps matches TRBD2 (5 bases). Trimming stripped 3 bases from V and 0 bases from J, with 12 bases between. CDR3 length equals 15 residues. The V gene's germline CDR1 is KGHSH and CDR2 LQKENI. In nucleotides, the CDR3 is TGTGCCAGCTCACCGGGAGCCTTGATCTCCTACGAGCAGTACTTC. It codes for CASSPGALISYEQYF.